This TCR beta chain was sequenced in a study of cytomegalovirus exposure and HLA in healthy donors. Points from the study as a whole: Most TCR sequences showed up rarely, but some public TCRs showed up in many donors.

As concerns this clone: Its specificity is not known. This specimen includes other DNA sequences encoding the same CDR3.

The PCR had 60 Vbeta and 13 Jbeta primers. In the original processing: Later, an analysis found 75 million to 90 million unique TCR beta chains, and about 10 million of these were shared. This table comes from immunoSEQ multiplex PCR, and its TCRdb copy is limited to in-frame clones, with some not included. For V, J and clone size, that table is used; D and trimming come from the DNA. The data show about 150,000 clones, with nearly 70% seen just once and about 9.4% held by the top ten. Sequencing was done on a sample of PBMCs. This receptor was identified in a man under 40 in good health and CMV-seropositive.

CDR3 coding DNA: TGTGCCAGCAGCGTAGGAGGGGAGACCCAGTACTTC. Translation: CASSVGGETQYF. The V gene is TRBV9, the J gene TRBJ2-5, with D tentatively TRBD2 (5 bases). CDR1 is SGDLS, CDR2 YYNGEE, per germline. V gave up 0 bases and J gave up 5 bases, with 5 bases separating them. This CDR3 is 12 amino acids long.